The 11 T cell receptor beta chains listed next were all sequenced from one sample in a study of cytomegalovirus exposure and HLA in healthy donors. The PCR made use of 60 Vbeta and 13 Jbeta primers. Measured with immunoSEQ multiplex PCR; TCRdb has only the in-frame clones, and not every one. Of approximately 130,000 clones in the sample, roughly 79% are singletons; the top ten hold about 1.7%. The sequencing sample was made of PBMCs. Every receptor here comes from a woman aged 50 to 65 in good health and CMV-seronegative.

The V call is TRBV19, the J call TRBJ2-1; TRBD2 agrees at 8 bases. V gave up 6 bases and J gave up 0 bases; unmatched junction bases: 4. Germline V gene data show CDR1 as LNHDA and CDR2 as SQIVND (reference sequence). This CDR3 region has 15 residues. CDR3: CASRTSVSSYNEQFF. CDR3 DNA sequence: TGTGCCAGTAGGACTAGCGTGAGCTCCTACAATGAGCAGTTCTTC.

This sequence joins TRBV29-1 and TRBJ2-5, with D perhaps matching TRBD2 (5 bases). The CDR3 extends over 13 amino acids. V was pared by 6 bases and J by 3 bases, with 14 bases between. CDR1 and CDR2 from the germline V gene are SQVTM and ANQGSEA. CDR3 DNA: TGCAGCGTCTACTATTCCGGGGAAGAGACCCAGTACTTC. It encodes CSVYYSGEETQYF.

The chain carries TRBV9 and TRBJ2-7; perhaps TRBD1 as D (6 bases). Germline V gene lookup returns CDR1 SGDLS and CDR2 YYNGEE. The ends were cut back, 4 bases at V and 2 bases at J, with 13 bases in the middle. This CDR3 is 14 amino acids long. The CDR3: CASSPTGTTYEQYV. The CDR3 region has the DNA TGTGCCAGCAGCCCAACAGGGACCACCTACGAGCAGTACGTC.

This chain uses TRBV11-3 with TRBJ1-1; 7 nucleotides align to TRBD1. The CDR3 totals 15 residues. V dropped 5 bases and J dropped 0; count of bases not matched to a gene: 6. Germline-derived CDR1 and CDR2 are SGHNT and YENEEA. The CDR3: CASSPRGQMNTEAFF. The CDR3 DNA reads TGTGCCAGCAGCCCTAGGGGACAGATGAACACTGAAGCTTTCTTT.

The J gene is TRBJ2-3, the V gene TRBV9; 11 bases are a match to TRBD2. The CDR3 sequence is 19 residues long. Germline CDR1 reads SGDLS; CDR2 reads YYNGEE. J gave up 1 base and V 0 bases, and 10 bases lay outside the gene matches. This CDR3 is CASSVALAGGMKGTDTQYF. The CDR3 DNA is TGTGCCAGCAGCGTAGCGTTAGCGGGAGGGATGAAGGGCACAGATACGCAGTATTTT.

The gene calls are TRBV2 and TRBJ2-5, with D possibly being TRBD2 (5 bases). Germline assignment: CDR1 SNHLY and CDR2 FYNNEI. The length of the CDR3 is 14 residues. The germline V and J ends were trimmed by 6 bases and 4 bases, with 15 bases remaining between them. The CDR3, as DNA: TGTGCCAGCAGCCCCCGTGGGAGTGGAGAGACCCAGTACTTC. Amino acid sequence: CASSPRGSGETQYF.

The rearrangement uses TRBV19 and TRBJ2-1, with D possibly being TRBD2 (6 bases). The CDR3 sequence is 15 residues long. Between the trimmed V and J ends, which lost 8 bases and 6 bases, there was a span of 20 bases. CDR1 and CDR2 (germline): LNHDA, SQIVND (reference sequence). CDR3 loop: CASLPPGLQSNEQFF. Here the CDR3 DNA reads TGTGCCAGTTTACCCCCGGGACTCCAGTCCAATGAGCAGTTCTTC.

The CDR3, as DNA: TGTGCCAGCAGCTCCCGTGGGCCCCTCTCCTACAATGAGCAGTTCTTC. Amino acids: CASSSRGPLSYNEQFF. The chain combines TRBV7-2 with TRBJ2-1; the D is unclear. CDR1 and CDR2 (germline): SGHTA, FQGNSA. This CDR3 contains 16 residues. V was cut by 4 bases and J by 0 bases, with 13 bases left in between.

There are a few counts of this clone. The gene calls are TRBV5-1 and TRBJ2-7; TRBD2 matches 10 bases. Germline CDR1 is SGHRS and CDR2 is YFSETQ. The CDR3 runs to 14 residues. V was pared by 4 bases and J by 6 bases, with 7 bases of the junction left unmatched. This CDR3 reads CASSLSGRAREQYV. CDR3 in DNA: TGCGCCAGCAGCCTGAGCGGGAGGGCCCGCGAGCAGTACGTC.

V is TRBV19 and J is TRBJ2-7; maybe TRBD1 (5 bases). This CDR3 contains 15 residues. Trimming left V 4 bases short and J 2 bases short, with 15 bases between. Per the germline V gene, CDR1 is LNHDA and CDR2 is SQIVND (reference sequence). DNA of the CDR3: TGTGCCAGTAGTAGTCGTTCAGACAGAGCCTACGAGCAGTACTTC. Its translation: CASSSRSDRAYEQYF.

The rearrangement links TRBV9 to TRBJ2-3; D perhaps matches TRBD1 (5 bases). This CDR3 is 16 amino acids long. V was clipped by 2 bases and J by 0 bases, with 13 bases between them. CDR1 is SGDLS, CDR2 YYNGEE, per germline. The CDR3 loop is CASSVDIPSSTDTQYF. In DNA, the CDR3 is TGTGCCAGCAGCGTGGACATTCCGTCTAGCACAGATACGCAGTATTTT.